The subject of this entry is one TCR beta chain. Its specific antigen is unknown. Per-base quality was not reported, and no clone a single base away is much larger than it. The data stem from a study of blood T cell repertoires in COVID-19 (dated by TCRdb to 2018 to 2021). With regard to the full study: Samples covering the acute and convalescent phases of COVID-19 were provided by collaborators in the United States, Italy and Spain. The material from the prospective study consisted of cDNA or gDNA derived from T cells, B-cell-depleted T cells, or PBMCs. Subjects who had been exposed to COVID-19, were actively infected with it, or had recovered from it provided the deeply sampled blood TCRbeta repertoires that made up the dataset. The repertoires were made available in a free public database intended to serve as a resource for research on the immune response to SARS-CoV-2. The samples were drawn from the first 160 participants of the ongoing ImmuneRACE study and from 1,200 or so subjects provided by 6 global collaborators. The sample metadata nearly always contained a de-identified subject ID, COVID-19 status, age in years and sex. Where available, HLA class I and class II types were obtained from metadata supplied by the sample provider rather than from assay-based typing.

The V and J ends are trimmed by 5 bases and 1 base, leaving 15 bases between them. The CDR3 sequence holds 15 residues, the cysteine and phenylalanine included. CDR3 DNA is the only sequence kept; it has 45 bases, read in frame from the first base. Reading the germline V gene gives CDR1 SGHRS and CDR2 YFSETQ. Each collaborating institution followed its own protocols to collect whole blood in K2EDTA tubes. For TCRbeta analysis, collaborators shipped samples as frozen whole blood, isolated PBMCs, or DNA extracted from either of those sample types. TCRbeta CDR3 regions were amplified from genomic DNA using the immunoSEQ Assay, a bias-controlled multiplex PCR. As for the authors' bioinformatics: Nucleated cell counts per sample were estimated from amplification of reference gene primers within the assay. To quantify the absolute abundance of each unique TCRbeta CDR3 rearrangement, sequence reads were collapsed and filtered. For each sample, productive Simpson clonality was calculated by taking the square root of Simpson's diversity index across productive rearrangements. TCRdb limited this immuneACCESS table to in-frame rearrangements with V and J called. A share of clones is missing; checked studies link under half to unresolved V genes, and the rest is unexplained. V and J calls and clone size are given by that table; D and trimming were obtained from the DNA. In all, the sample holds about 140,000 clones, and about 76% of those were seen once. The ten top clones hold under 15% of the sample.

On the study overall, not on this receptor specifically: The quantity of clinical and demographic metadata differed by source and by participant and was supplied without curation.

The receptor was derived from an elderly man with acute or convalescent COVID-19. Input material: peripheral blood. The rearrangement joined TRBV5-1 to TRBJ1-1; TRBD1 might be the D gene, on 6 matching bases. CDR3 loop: CASRGTHDPNTEAFF. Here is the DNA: TGCGCCAGCAGAGGGACACACGATCCGAACACTGAAGCTTTCTTT. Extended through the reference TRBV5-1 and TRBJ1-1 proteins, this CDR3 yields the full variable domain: KAGVTQTPRYLIKTRGQQVTLSCSPISGHRSVSWYQQTPGQGLQFLFEYFSETQRNKGNFPGRFSGRQFSNSRSEMNVSTLELGDSALYLCASRGTHDPNTEAFFGQGTRLTVV.